The rows below give T cell receptor beta chains drawn from one sample of a study of blood T cell repertoires in COVID-19. TCRdb's copy holds only in-frame clones and misses some; the assay was immunoSEQ multiplex PCR. Of 300,000 to 500,000 clones in the sample, roughly 90% are singletons; the top ten hold more than 0.85%. Sequenced material: PBMCs or T cells enriched from blood (not recorded which). All receptors derive from a woman in her twenties or thirties with acute COVID-19. Both conserved end residues are part of each CDR3. The order of the fields is CDR3 DNA, CDR3 protein, clone size, D gene, V gene, J gene, CDR3 length. The D gene is left open where the match is weak. For some rows the clone size is stated as once, few or many, or as a class when expanded; others skip it.

CDR3 DNA: TGTGCCAGCAGCAAAGCTGAGGGAGGTGGCACAGATACGCAGTATTTT; CDR3 protein: CASSKAEGGGTDTQYF; clone size: .; D gene: .; V gene: TRBV21-1; J gene: TRBJ2-3; CDR3 length: 16
CDR3 DNA: TGCGCCAGCAGCCAAGAAGCGGGGGAGACCGGGGAGCTGTTTTTT; CDR3 protein: CASSQEAGETGELFF; clone size: .; D gene: TRBD2; V gene: TRBV4-3; J gene: TRBJ2-2; CDR3 length: 15
CDR3 DNA: TGTGCCAGCAGCTATAGTAGCGGGGGGGTGTCCAAAAACATTCAGTACTTC; CDR3 protein: CASSYSSGGVSKNIQYF; clone size: .; D gene: TRBD2; V gene: TRBV27; J gene: TRBJ2-4; CDR3 length: 17
CDR3 DNA: TGCGCCAGCAGTGCTTATAGGGGGACGTCTGAAGCTTTCTTT; CDR3 protein: CASSAYRGTSEAFF; clone size: once; D gene: .; V gene: TRBV10-1; J gene: TRBJ1-1; CDR3 length: 14
CDR3 DNA: TGTGCCAGCAGCCCCCGACGGACAGGATTCGCCCACGAGCAGTACTTC; CDR3 protein: CASSPRRTGFAHEQYF; clone size: .; D gene: TRBD1; V gene: TRBV9; J gene: TRBJ2-7; CDR3 length: 16
CDR3 DNA: TGCAGCGTTGAAGGAGGAAGCGGCGGGAAACTGTTTTTT; CDR3 protein: CSVEGGSGGKLFF; clone size: .; D gene: .; V gene: TRBV29-1; J gene: TRBJ1-4; CDR3 length: 13
CDR3 DNA: TGCGCCAGCAGCCAAGCAGACAGGGGAGGAGACGGCTACACCTTC; CDR3 protein: CASSQADRGGDGYTF; clone size: few; D gene: TRBD1; V gene: TRBV4-3; J gene: TRBJ1-2; CDR3 length: 15
CDR3 DNA: TGTGCCAGCAGCCCCCGGGGGGGAGGGGCAGATACGCAGTATTTT; CDR3 protein: CASSPRGGGADTQYF; clone size: .; D gene: TRBD2; V gene: TRBV9; J gene: TRBJ2-3; CDR3 length: 15
CDR3 DNA: TGTGCCAGCAGCAGCGGGGTGGGCTACGAGCAGTACTTC; CDR3 protein: CASSSGVGYEQYF; clone size: .; D gene: TRBD2; V gene: TRBV7-3; J gene: TRBJ2-7; CDR3 length: 13
CDR3 DNA: TGTGCCAGCAGCTTGGCCTCGGGGGAGCATGGCTACACCTTC; CDR3 protein: CASSLASGEHGYTF; clone size: .; D gene: .; V gene: TRBV5-6; J gene: TRBJ1-2; CDR3 length: 14
CDR3 DNA: TGTGCCAGCAGTTACGGAACAGGGCAAGAACGAAAACTGTTTTTT; CDR3 protein: CASSYGTGQERKLFF; clone size: .; D gene: .; V gene: TRBV6-5; J gene: TRBJ1-4; CDR3 length: 15
CDR3 DNA: TGTGCCAGCAGCGCCCGGGACAGGGGGCGTGAAAAACTGTTTTTT; CDR3 protein: CASSARDRGREKLFF; clone size: .; D gene: TRBD1; V gene: TRBV9; J gene: TRBJ1-4; CDR3 length: 15
CDR3 DNA: TGTGCCACCAGGGACACCACAGGGAATAACGAGCAGTACTTC; CDR3 protein: CATRDTTGNNEQYF; clone size: few; D gene: .; V gene: TRBV24-1; J gene: TRBJ2-7; CDR3 length: 14
CDR3 DNA: TGCGCCAGCAGCCAAGTCACGGGGAACTATGGCTACACCTTC; CDR3 protein: CASSQVTGNYGYTF; clone size: .; D gene: .; V gene: TRBV4-1; J gene: TRBJ1-2; CDR3 length: 14
CDR3 DNA: TGCGCCAGCAGCGGGGAGGACAGGGTCGATGGCTACACCTTC; CDR3 protein: CASSGEDRVDGYTF; clone size: .; D gene: TRBD1; V gene: TRBV5-1; J gene: TRBJ1-2; CDR3 length: 14
CDR3 DNA: TGTGCCACCAGTGATTTCGAGCGGGGCGACTCCTACAATGAGCAGTTCTTC; CDR3 protein: CATSDFERGDSYNEQFF; clone size: .; D gene: TRBD2; V gene: TRBV24-1; J gene: TRBJ2-1; CDR3 length: 17
CDR3 DNA: TGTGCCAGCAGCTTGGCAGGGAATAATGAGAAACTGTTTTTT; CDR3 protein: CASSLAGNNEKLFF; clone size: .; D gene: .; V gene: TRBV5-4; J gene: TRBJ1-4; CDR3 length: 14
CDR3 DNA: TGCGCCAGCAGCTCCCAGACAACCGGGGAGCTGTTTTTT; CDR3 protein: CASSSQTTGELFF; clone size: .; D gene: .; V gene: TRBV5-1; J gene: TRBJ2-2; CDR3 length: 13
CDR3 DNA: TGTGCCAGCTGCGGACAGGACATATCCTACGAGCAGTACTTC; CDR3 protein: CASCGQDISYEQYF; clone size: .; D gene: TRBD1; V gene: TRBV6-5; J gene: TRBJ2-7; CDR3 length: 14
CDR3 DNA: TGTGCCAGCAGCCAAGGACTAGCGGGGGGCTCGCAGTTCTTC; CDR3 protein: CASSQGLAGGSQFF; clone size: .; D gene: TRBD2; V gene: TRBV3-1/TRBV3-2; J gene: TRBJ2-1; CDR3 length: 14
CDR3 DNA: TGCAGTGCTAGAGTATCCAACACCATATATTTT; CDR3 protein: CSARVSNTIYF; clone size: .; D gene: .; V gene: TRBV20-1; J gene: TRBJ1-3; CDR3 length: 11
CDR3 DNA: TGTGCCAGCAGCTTGGAAAACAGGGAAAGTTCACCCCTCCACTTT; CDR3 protein: CASSLENRESSPLHF; clone size: .; D gene: .; V gene: TRBV5-6; J gene: TRBJ1-6; CDR3 length: 15
CDR3 DNA: TGTGCCAGCAGCCGGGAGGTTGGTTCCTACGAGCAGTACTTC; CDR3 protein: CASSREVGSYEQYF; clone size: .; D gene: TRBD2; V gene: TRBV9; J gene: TRBJ2-7; CDR3 length: 14
CDR3 DNA: TGTGCCAGCAGCTTATATCCGACGGACTCTAACTATGGCTACACCTTC; CDR3 protein: CASSLYPTDSNYGYTF; clone size: .; D gene: .; V gene: TRBV7-2; J gene: TRBJ1-2; CDR3 length: 16
CDR3 DNA: TGTGCCAGCAGCCCTCGGCGGGGGAGCACAGATACGCAGTATTTT; CDR3 protein: CASSPRRGSTDTQYF; clone size: once; D gene: TRBD2; V gene: TRBV5-4; J gene: TRBJ2-3; CDR3 length: 15
CDR3 DNA: TGTGCCAGCAGTTTTCGACAAAACACTGAAGCTTTCTTT; CDR3 protein: CASSFRQNTEAFF; clone size: .; D gene: .; V gene: TRBV6-2/TRBV6-3; J gene: TRBJ1-1; CDR3 length: 13
CDR3 DNA: TGTGCCAGCAGCGAAGAGCGGGGGAGCCAAGAGACCCAGTACTTC; CDR3 protein: CASSEERGSQETQYF; clone size: .; D gene: TRBD2; V gene: TRBV3-1/TRBV3-2; J gene: TRBJ2-5; CDR3 length: 15
CDR3 DNA: TGTGCCAGTTCCAGGGGGAGCACAGATACGCAGTATTTT; CDR3 protein: CASSRGSTDTQYF; clone size: once; D gene: TRBD1; V gene: TRBV2; J gene: TRBJ2-3; CDR3 length: 13
CDR3 DNA: TGTGCCAGCACCACCGGGACAGGGATTTCCGCTTTCTTT; CDR3 protein: CASTTGTGISAFF; clone size: .; D gene: TRBD1; V gene: TRBV2; J gene: TRBJ1-1; CDR3 length: 13
CDR3 DNA: TGTGCCAGCAGCAAAGAGGGACAGGGGACGATTATCAACACTGAAGCTTTCTTT; CDR3 protein: CASSKEGQGTIINTEAFF; clone size: .; D gene: .; V gene: TRBV21-1; J gene: TRBJ1-1; CDR3 length: 18
CDR3 DNA: TGTGCCAGCTCACGCCTAGGACAGGGGTTCCTCGAGCAGTACTTC; CDR3 protein: CASSRLGQGFLEQYF; clone size: .; D gene: TRBD1; V gene: TRBV18; J gene: TRBJ2-7; CDR3 length: 15
CDR3 DNA: TGTGCCAGCAGTTACAGGGGCGGTGGGGAGACCCAGTACTTC; CDR3 protein: CASSYRGGGETQYF; clone size: .; D gene: .; V gene: TRBV6-5; J gene: TRBJ2-5; CDR3 length: 14